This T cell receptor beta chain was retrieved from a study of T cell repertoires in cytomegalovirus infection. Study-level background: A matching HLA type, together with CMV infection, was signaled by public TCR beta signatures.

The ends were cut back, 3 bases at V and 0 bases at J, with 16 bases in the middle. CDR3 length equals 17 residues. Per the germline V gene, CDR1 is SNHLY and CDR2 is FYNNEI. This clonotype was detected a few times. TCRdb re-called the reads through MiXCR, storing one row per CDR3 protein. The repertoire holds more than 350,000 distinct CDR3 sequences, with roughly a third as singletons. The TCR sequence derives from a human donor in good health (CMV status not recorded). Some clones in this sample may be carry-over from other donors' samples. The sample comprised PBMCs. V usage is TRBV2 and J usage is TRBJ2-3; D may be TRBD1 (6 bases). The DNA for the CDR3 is TGTGCCAGCAGTGAGGGGGCAGGCTTGTCTAGCACAGATACGCAGTATTTT. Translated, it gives CASSEGAGLSSTDTQYF.